The T cell receptor beta chain under discussion was sequenced for a study of blood T cell repertoires in COVID-19 (dated by TCRdb to between 2020 and 2021). In the study overall: Samples from collaborators originated in the United States, Italy and Spain and spanned both the acute and convalescent phases of COVID-19. The material from the prospective study consisted of cDNA or gDNA derived from T cells, B-cell-depleted T cells, or PBMCs. Deeply sampled blood TCRbeta repertoires from subjects exposed to, actively infected with, or recovered from COVID-19 were included in the dataset. A freely available public database, intended as a resource for researchers studying the immune response to SARS-CoV-2, is where the repertoires were released. Samples came from the ongoing ImmuneRACE study (first 160 participants) plus 1,254 subjects from 6 global collaborators. The sample metadata nearly always contained a de-identified subject ID, COVID-19 status, age in years and sex. Where available, HLA class I and class II types were taken from metadata supplied by the sample provider and were not determined by assay-based typing.

The immunoSEQ Assay, a bias-controlled multiplex PCR, was used to amplify TCRbeta CDR3 regions from genomic DNA. As for the original processing: Within the assay, amplification of reference gene primers was used to estimate how many nucleated cells each sample contained. Sequence reads were collapsed and filtered to measure the absolute abundance of every unique TCRbeta CDR3 rearrangement. For each sample, productive Simpson clonality was calculated as the square root of Simpson's diversity index over productive rearrangements. Entries here come from immuneACCESS through TCRdb and include only in-frame sequences with V and J called. Some clones fail to appear in such tables; in the studies checked, an unresolved V gene covers under half of the shortfall, and the cause of the remainder is unknown. That table supplies the V and J calls and clone size; D and trimming were determined from the DNA. In this sample the table shows some 230,000 clones, 80% to 90% of which occur a single time. The ten largest clones represent about 0.91% of the sample.

A word on this clone: The target of this receptor is not known. Nothing much larger sits one base from this clone, and base qualities are not available.

The CDR3 goes from the cysteine to the phenylalanine over 14 residues. The DNA shown is the 42-base CDR3, in frame from base 1. V loses 4 bases at its end and J loses 2 bases; junction bases beyond the gene matches: 4. In the germline V gene, CDR1 corresponds to MGHRA and CDR2 to YSYEKL. Each collaborating institution followed its own protocols to collect whole blood in K2EDTA tubes. Collaborator samples were shipped for TCRbeta analysis as frozen whole blood, isolated PBMCs, or DNA extracted from either sample type. Findings and caveats that apply to the study as a whole: The quantity of clinical and demographic metadata differed by source and by participant and was supplied without curation.

The material sequenced was peripheral blood. Rearrangement joined TRBV4-1 to TRBJ1-1, and TRBD1 matches 7 of the central bases. This clonotype was sampled from a man aged 40-49 years with acute or convalescent COVID-19. The DNA sequence is as follows: TGCGCCAGCAGCCCCGGACAGGCAAACACTGAAGCTTTCTTT. It specifies CASSPGQANTEAFF.